This TCR beta chain emerged from a study of cytomegalovirus exposure and HLA in healthy donors. Study-wide results and limits: The likely origin of a cluster of highly shared sequence variants was a sequencing artifact.

The CDR3 sequence is 14 residues long. V dropped 7 bases and J dropped 0 bases, with 10 bases sitting between them. Per the germline V gene, CDR1 is SGHNT and CDR2 is YENEEA. This clone has a single count. What it binds is unknown. Vbeta (60) and Jbeta (13) primers were used in the PCR. Profiled with immunoSEQ multiplex PCR; TCRdb holds only in-frame clones, not every one. The repertoire holds roughly 150,000 clones, with about 85% as singletons. The rearrangement links TRBV11-3 to TRBJ1-3; no definite D call. The material sequenced was PBMCs. The source of this sequence is a young man in good health and CMV-seropositive. The CDR3 bases are TGTGCCAGCACCCCAGGAAACTCTGGAAACACCATATATTTT. This encodes CASTPGNSGNTIYF.